This TCR beta chain was sequenced in a study of OX40 agonist ivuxolimab in advanced cancers. Trimming pared 5 bases from V and 6 bases from J, leaving 16 bases between. CDR3 length: 15 residues. Germline V CDR1 and CDR2: MNHEY, SMNVEV (reference sequence). Clones were read by immunoSEQ multiplex PCR, and TCRdb kept only the in-frame ones, dropping some. Of tens of thousands of clones in the sample, around 80% were seen once. The V call is TRBV27, the J call TRBJ1-4, with D possibly matching TRBD1 (6 bases). The sequences come from CD4+ or CD8+ T cells sorted from blood, collected in a trial of the OX40 agonist ivuxolimab. The receptor's source is an adult with an advanced solid tumor such as melanoma, head and neck, liver or kidney cancer. CDR3 in amino acids: CASSAGGQSHEKLFF. Here the CDR3 DNA reads TGTGCCAGCAGTGCCGGCGGACAGTCTCATGAAAAACTGTTTTTT.